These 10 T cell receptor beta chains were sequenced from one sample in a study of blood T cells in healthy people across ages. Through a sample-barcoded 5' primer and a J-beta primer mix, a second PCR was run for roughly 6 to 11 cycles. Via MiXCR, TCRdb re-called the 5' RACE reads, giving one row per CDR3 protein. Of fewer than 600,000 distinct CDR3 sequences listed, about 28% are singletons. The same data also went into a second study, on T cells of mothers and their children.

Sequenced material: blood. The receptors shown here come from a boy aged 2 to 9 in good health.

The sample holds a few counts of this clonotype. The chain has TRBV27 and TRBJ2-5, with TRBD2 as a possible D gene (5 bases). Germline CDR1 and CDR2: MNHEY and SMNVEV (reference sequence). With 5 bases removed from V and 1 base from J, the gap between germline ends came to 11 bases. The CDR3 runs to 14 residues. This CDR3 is CASSITGSQETQYF. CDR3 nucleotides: TGTGCCAGCAGTATAACGGGAAGCCAAGAGACCCAGTACTTC.

CDR3 residues: CASSAQGATDTQYF. DNA for the CDR3: TGTGCCAGCAGCGCACAGGGGGCAACAGATACGCAGTATTTT. This chain links TRBV9 with TRBJ2-3; 9 bases fit TRBD1. Losses at the gene ends were 3 bases for V and 3 bases for J; bases not matched to a gene: 2. Germline CDR1 SGDLS, CDR2 YYNGEE. This CDR3 has 14 amino acids.

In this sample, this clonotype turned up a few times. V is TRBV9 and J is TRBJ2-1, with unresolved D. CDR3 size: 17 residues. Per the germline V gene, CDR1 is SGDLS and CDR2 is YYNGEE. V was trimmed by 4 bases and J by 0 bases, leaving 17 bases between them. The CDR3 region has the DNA TGTGCCAGCAGCCCCCGGACGTGGCCTAGCTCCTACAATGAGCAGTTCTTC. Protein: CASSPRTWPSSYNEQFF.

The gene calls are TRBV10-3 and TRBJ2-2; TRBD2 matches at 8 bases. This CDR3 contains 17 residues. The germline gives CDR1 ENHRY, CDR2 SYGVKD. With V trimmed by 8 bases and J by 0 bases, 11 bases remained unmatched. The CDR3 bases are TGTGCCATCCGGTTCCCGGCGGGAGGATCGAACACCGGGGAGCTGTTTTTT. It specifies CAIRFPAGGSNTGELFF.

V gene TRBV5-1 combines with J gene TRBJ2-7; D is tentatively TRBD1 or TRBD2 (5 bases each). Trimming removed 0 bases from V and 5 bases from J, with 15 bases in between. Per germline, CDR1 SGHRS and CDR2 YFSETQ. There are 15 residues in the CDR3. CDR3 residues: CASSLGTFGVDEQYF. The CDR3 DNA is TGCGCCAGCAGCTTGGGGACATTCGGGGTCGACGAGCAGTACTTC.

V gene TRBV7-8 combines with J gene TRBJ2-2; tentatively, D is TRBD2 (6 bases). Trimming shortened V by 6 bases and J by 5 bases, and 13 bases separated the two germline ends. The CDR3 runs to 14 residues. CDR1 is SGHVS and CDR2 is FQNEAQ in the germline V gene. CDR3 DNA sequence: TGTGCCAGCAGGCTTTCGGAGGGAACCGGGGAGCTGTTTTTT. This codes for CASRLSEGTGELFF.

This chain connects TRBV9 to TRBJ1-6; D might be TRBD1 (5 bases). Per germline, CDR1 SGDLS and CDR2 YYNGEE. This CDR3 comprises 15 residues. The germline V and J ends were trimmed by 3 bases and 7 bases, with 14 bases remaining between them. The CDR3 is CASSAPQGRNSPLHF. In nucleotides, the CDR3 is TGTGCCAGCAGCGCGCCCCAGGGAAGGAATTCACCCCTCCACTTT.

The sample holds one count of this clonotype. CDR3: CASSLAAASGRKDTQYF. The CDR3 nucleotides are TGTGCCAGCAGTTTGGCGGCGGCTAGCGGGAGAAAGGATACGCAGTATTTT. This sequence joins TRBV12-3 or TRBV12-4 and TRBJ2-3, with 10 bases lining up with TRBD2. V trimming: 3 bases; J trimming: 6 bases; junction bases outside the gene matches: 12. The CDR3 length is 17 residues.

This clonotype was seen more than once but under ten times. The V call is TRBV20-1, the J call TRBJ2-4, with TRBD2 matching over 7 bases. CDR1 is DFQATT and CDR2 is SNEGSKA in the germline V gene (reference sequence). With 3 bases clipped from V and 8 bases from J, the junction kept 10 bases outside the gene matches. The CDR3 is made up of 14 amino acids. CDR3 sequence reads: CSARPPPRGDIQYF. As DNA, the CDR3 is TGCAGTGCTAGGCCCCCTCCTCGGGGGGACATTCAGTACTTC.

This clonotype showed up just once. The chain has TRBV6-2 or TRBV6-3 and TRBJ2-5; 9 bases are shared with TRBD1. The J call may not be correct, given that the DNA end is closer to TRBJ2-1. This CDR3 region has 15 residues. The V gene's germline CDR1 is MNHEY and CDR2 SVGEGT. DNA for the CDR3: TGTGCCAGCAGCAAGGGACAGGGTTTTGTAAATGAGCAGTTCTTC. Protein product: CASSKGQGFVNEQFF.